This TCR beta chain was sequenced in a study of T-cell memory formation after mild COVID-19. Across the study: TCR clusters were mostly donor specific. Study conclusions and caveats: Contracting clones from day 15 to 85 showed balanced CD4/CD8; later expanders favored CD4+.

TCRdb re-called the 5' RACE reads through MiXCR, storing one row per CDR3 protein. Here the sample spans about 190,000 distinct CDR3 sequences, more than 9% being singletons. There are a few counts of this clonotype. Its antigen remains unknown. The CDR3 loop spans 14 amino acids. CDR1 is DFQATT, CDR2 SNEGSKA, per germline (reference sequence). Between the trimmed V and J ends, which lost 1 base and 5 bases, there was a span of 12 bases. This clonotype was obtained from a man between 18 and 29 years old who had mild COVID-19 (a few samples of this study predate the infection). Cell type and time point are not known. The genes are TRBV20-1 and TRBJ1-5; D might be TRBD1 (5 bases). Sequenced: PBMCs or a T cell subset sorted from them (not recorded which). For the CDR3, the DNA is TGCAGTGCTAGAGCTGGGACTCGCGATCAGCCCCAGCATTTT. Translated, it gives CSARAGTRDQPQHF.